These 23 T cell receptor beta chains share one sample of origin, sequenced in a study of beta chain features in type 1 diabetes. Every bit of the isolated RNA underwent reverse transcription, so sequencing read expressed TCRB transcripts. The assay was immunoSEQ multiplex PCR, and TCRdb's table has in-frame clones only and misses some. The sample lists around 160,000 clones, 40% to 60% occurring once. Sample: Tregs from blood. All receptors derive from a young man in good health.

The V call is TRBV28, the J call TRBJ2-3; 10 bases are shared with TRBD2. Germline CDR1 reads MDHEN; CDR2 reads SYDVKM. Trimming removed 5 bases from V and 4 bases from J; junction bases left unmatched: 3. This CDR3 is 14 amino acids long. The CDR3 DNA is TGTGCCAGCAGTGCTCTAGCGGGAGCAGATACGCAGTATTTT. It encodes CASSALAGADTQYF.

For the CDR3, the DNA is TGTGCCAGCTCACCTAAGCCTAGCTCCTACGAGCAGTACTTC. It translates to CASSPKPSSYEQYF. The chain combines TRBV18 with TRBJ2-7, with D unclear. This CDR3 comprises 14 residues. V was pared by 3 bases and J by 0 bases, with 9 bases between. CDR1 and CDR2 (germline): KGHSH, LQKENI.

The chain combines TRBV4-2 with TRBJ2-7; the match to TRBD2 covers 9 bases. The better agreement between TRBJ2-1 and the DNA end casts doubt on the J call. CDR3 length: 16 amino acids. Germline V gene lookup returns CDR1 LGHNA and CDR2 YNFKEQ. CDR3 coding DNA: TGTGCCAGCAGCCAAAGGCTCGCGGGAGGGAGGGATGAGCAGTTCTTC. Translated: CASSQRLAGGRDEQFF.

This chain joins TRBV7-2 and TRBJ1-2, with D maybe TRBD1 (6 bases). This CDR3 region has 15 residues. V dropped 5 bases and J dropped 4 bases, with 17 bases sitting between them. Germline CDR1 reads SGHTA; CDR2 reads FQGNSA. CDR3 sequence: CASSQAGRTVYGYTF. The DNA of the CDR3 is TGTGCCAGCAGCCAAGCGGGGAGGACAGTCTATGGCTACACCTTC.

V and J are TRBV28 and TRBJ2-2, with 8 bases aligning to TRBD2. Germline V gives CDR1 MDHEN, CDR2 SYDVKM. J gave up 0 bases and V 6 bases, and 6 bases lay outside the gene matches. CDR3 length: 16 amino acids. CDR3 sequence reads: CASRYSGTANTGELFF. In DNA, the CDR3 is TGTGCCAGCAGATATAGCGGGACCGCGAACACCGGGGAGCTGTTTTTT.

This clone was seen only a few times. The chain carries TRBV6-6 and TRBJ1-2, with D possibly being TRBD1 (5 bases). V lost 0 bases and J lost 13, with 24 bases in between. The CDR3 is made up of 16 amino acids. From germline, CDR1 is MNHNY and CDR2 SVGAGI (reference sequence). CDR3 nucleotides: TGTGCCAGCAGTTACTCGACGGGGGGTAGTGGTGCCAGGACCACCTTC. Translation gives CASSYSTGGSGARTTF.

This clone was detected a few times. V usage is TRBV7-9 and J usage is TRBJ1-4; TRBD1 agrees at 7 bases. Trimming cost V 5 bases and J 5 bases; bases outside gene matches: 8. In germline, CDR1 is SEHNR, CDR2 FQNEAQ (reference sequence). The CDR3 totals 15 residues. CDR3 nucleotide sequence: TGTGCCAGCAGCGTAACACAGGGGAAGAATGAAAAACTGTTTTTT. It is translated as CASSVTQGKNEKLFF.

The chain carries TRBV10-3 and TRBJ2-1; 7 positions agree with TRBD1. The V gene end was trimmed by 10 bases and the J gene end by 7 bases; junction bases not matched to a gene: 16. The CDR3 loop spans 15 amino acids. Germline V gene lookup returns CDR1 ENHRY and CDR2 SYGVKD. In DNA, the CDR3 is TGTGCCACACGAGCCCTCAGACAGGGCCAAAATGAGCAGTTCTTC. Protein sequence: CATRALRQGQNEQFF.

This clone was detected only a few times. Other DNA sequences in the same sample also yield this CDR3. CDR3 coding DNA: TGTGCCAGCAGTGACAGGGGGCAGCCCCAGCATTTT. It codes for CASSDRGQPQHF. The V call is TRBV2, the J call TRBJ1-5; 7 bases agree with TRBD1. The J segment lost 7 bases and the V segment lost 3 bases, leaving 0 bases of the junction unmatched. This CDR3 contains 12 residues. Germline V gene lookup returns CDR1 SNHLY and CDR2 FYNNEI.

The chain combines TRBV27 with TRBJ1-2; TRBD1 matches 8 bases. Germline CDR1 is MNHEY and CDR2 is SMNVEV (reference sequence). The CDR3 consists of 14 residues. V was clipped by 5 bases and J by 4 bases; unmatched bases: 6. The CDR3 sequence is CASSPLTGAYGYTF. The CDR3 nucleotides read TGTGCCAGCAGTCCTCTGACAGGGGCCTATGGCTACACCTTC.

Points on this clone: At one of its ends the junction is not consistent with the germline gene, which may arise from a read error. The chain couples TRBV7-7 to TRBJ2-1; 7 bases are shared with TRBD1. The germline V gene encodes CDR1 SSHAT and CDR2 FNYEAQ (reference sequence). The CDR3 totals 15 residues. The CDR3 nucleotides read TGTGCTAGCAGCCCCGGGACAGCCTACTACAATGAGCAGTTCTTC. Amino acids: CASSPGTAYYNEQFF.

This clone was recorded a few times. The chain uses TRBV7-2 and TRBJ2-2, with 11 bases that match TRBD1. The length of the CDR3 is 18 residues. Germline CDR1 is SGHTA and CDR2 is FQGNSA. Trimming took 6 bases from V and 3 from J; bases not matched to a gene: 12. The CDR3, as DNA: TGTGCCAGCAGTCATTTAGGACAGGGGGCGCGGTACACCGGGGAGCTGTTTTTT. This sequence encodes CASSHLGQGARYTGELFF.

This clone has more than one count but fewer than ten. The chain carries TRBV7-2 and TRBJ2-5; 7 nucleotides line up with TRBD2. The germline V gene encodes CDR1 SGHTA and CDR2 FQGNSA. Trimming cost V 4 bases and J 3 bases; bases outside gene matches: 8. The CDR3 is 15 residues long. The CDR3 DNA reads TGTGCCAGCAGCTCAATCATCGGGGGGAAAGAGACCCAGTACTTC. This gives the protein CASSSIIGGKETQYF. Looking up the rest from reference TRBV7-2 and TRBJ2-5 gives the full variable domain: GAGVSQSPSNKVTEKGKDVELRCDPISGHTALYWYRQSLGQGLEFLIYFQGNSAPDKSGLPSDRFSAERTGGSVSTLTIQRTQQEDSAVYLCASSSIIGGKETQYFGPGTRLLVL.

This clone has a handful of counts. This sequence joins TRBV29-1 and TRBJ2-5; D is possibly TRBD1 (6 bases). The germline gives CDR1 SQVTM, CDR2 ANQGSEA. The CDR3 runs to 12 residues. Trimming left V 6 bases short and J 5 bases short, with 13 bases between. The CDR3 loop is CSVSDSLETQYF. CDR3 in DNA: TGCAGCGTCTCGGACAGTCTGGAGACCCAGTACTTC.

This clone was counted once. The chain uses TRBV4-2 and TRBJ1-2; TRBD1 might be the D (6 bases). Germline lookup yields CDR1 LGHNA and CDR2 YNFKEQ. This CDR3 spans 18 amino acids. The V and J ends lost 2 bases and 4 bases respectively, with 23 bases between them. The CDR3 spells CASSQIAPQRTALYGYTF. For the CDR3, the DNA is TGTGCCAGCAGCCAAATAGCCCCGCAAAGGACAGCGCTCTATGGCTACACCTTC.

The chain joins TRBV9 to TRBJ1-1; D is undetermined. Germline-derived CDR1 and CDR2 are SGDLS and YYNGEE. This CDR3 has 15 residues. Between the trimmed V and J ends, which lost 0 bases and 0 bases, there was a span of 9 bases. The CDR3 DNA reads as TGTGCCAGCAGCGTAGATGGCTCAATGAACACTGAAGCTTTCTTT. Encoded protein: CASSVDGSMNTEAFF.

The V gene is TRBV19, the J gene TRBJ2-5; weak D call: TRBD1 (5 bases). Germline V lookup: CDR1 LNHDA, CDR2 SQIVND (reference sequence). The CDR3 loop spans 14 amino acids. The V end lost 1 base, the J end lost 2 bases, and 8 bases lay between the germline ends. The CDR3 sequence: CASSIGSGQETQYF. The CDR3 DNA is TGTGCCAGTAGTATAGGGTCAGGGCAAGAGACCCAGTACTTC.

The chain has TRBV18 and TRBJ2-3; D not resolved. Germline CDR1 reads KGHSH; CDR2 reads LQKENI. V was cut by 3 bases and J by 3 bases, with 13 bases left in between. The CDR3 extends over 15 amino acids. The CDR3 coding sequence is TGTGCCAGCTCACCCTTCGACATGGCGACAGATACGCAGTATTTT. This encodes CASSPFDMATDTQYF. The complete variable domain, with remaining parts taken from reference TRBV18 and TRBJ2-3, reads NAGVMQNPRHLVRRRGQEARLRCSPMKGHSHVYWYRQLPEEGLKFMVYLQKENIIDESGMPKERFSAEFPKEGPSILRIQQVVRGDSAAYFCASSPFDMATDTQYFGPGTRLTVL.

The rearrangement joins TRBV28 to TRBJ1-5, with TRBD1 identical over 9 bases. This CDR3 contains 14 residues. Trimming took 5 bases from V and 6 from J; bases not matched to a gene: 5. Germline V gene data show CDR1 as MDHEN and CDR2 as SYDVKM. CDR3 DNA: TGTGCCAGCAGTACCGGGACAGGGAGTCAGCCCCAGCATTTT. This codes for CASSTGTGSQPQHF.

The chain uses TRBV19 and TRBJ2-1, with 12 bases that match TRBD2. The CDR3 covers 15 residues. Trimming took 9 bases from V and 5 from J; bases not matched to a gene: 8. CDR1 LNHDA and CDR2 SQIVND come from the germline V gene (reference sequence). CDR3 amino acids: CASKSGLAGHNEQFF. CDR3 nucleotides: TGTGCCAGCAAGTCGGGACTAGCGGGTCACAATGAGCAGTTCTTC.

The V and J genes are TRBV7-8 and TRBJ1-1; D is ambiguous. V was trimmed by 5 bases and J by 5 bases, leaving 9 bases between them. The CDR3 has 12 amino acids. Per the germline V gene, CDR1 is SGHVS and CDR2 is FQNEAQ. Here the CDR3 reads CASSHRGTEAFF. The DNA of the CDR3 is TGTGCCAGCAGCCACCGAGGGACTGAAGCTTTCTTT.

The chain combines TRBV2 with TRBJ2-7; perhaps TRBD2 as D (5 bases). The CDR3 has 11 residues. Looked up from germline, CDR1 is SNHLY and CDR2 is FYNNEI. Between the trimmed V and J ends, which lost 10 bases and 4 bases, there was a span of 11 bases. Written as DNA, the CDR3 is TGTGCCACCCGGGATAGGTACGAGCAGTACTTC. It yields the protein CATRDRYEQYF. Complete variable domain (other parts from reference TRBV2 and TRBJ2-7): EPEVTQTPSHQVTQMGQEVILRCVPISNHLYFYWYRQILGQKVEFLVSFYNNEISEKSEIFDDQFSVERPDGSNFTLKIRSTKLEDSAMYFCATRDRYEQYFGPGTRLTVT.

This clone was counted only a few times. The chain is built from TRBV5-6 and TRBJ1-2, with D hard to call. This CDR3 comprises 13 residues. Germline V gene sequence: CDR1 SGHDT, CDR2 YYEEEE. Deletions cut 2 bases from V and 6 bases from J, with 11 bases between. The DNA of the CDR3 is TGTGCCAGCAGCTTTCAGGATATTAATGGCTACACCTTC. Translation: CASSFQDINGYTF.